Following are 25 T cell receptor beta chains from one sample sequenced in a study of neurological immune-mediated disorders. In TCRdb, the 5' RACE reads were re-called with MiXCR into one record per CDR3 protein. This sample has approximately 51,000 distinct CDR3 sequences; over 3% occur once, and the top ten carry more than 5%. The material sequenced was PBMCs. These receptors were taken from a man aged 40-55 years with multiple sclerosis.

This clonotype was detected ten times or more. V is TRBV5-1 and J is TRBJ2-2; D call uncertain. The CDR3 loop spans 15 amino acids. V lost 7 bases to trimming and J lost 4 bases, with 17 bases between them. The germline gives CDR1 SGHRS, CDR2 YFSETQ. CDR3 coding DNA: TGCGCCAGCGTGCACAGTGACCCTACCACCGGGGAGCTGTTTTTT. Translated: CASVHSDPTTGELFF.

Ten or more counts support this clonotype. The chain joins TRBV27 to TRBJ2-7, with D unclear. Trimming shortened V by 5 bases and J by 4 bases, and 12 bases separated the two germline ends. Looked up from germline, CDR1 is MNHEY and CDR2 is SMNVEV (reference sequence). The CDR3 is made up of 13 amino acids. The CDR3, as DNA: TGTGCCAGCAGTCTCGGCCCCGGGTACGAGCAGTACTTC. Residues: CASSLGPGYEQYF.

The sample holds many counts of this clonotype. J is TRBJ1-1 and V is TRBV2; possibly TRBD1 for D (6 bases). The V end was cut by 8 bases, the J end by 3 bases, with 16 bases between. Germline V gene sequence: CDR1 SNHLY, CDR2 FYNNEI. This CDR3 spans 14 amino acids. CDR3 sequence (DNA): TGTGCCAGCTCTTCTCACAGGGAGTACACTGAAGCTTTCTTT. Residues: CASSSHREYTEAFF.

The sample holds many counts of this clonotype. The germline gene is not matched at one end of the junction; a read error may be the cause. The CDR3 DNA reads as TGTGCCACCCGGGGCCGTAACTTC. It codes for CATRGRNF. The chain recombines TRBV24-1 with TRBJ2-4; D might be TRBD1 or TRBD2, each matching 5 bases. CDR1 is KGHDR and CDR2 is SFDVKD in the germline V gene. The CDR3 covers 8 residues.

This clonotype was seen ten or more times. The chain uses TRBV7-2 and TRBJ1-3; 7 positions agree with TRBD1. Per germline, CDR1 SGHTA and CDR2 FQGNSA. The CDR3 contains 15 residues. V was pared by 5 bases and J by 4 bases, with 8 bases of the junction left unmatched. CDR3 nucleotides: TGTGCCAGCAGCCCCATCCGGACAGGCGGAAACACCATATATTTT. The encoded protein is CASSPIRTGGNTIYF.

This clonotype appeared many times. The rearrangement joins TRBV19 to TRBJ1-5; 7 bases fit TRBD1. The CDR3 runs to 15 residues. V shed 7 bases and J 2 bases; nucleotides not matched to a gene: 8. CDR1 is LNHDA, CDR2 SQIVND, per germline (reference sequence). The CDR3 DNA is TGTGCCAGTACGGATTCAGGGGGACGCAATCAGCCCCAGCATTTT. This encodes CASTDSGGRNQPQHF.

This clonotype was observed many times. The chain uses TRBV20-1 and TRBJ2-1, with a weak D call TRBD2 (7 bases). The germline CDR1 and CDR2 sequences are DFQATT and SNEGSKA (reference sequence). Trimming shortened V by 5 bases and J by 10 bases, and 12 bases separated the two germline ends. The CDR3 has 11 residues. The CDR3 here is CSAPKGGEQFF. Here the CDR3 DNA reads TGCAGTGCTCCAAAGGGGGGGGAGCAGTTCTTC.

This clonotype was observed a handful of times. The CDR3 nucleotides read TGCGCCAGCAGCCAACTACCAGGGACAGTTACCGGGGAGCTGTTTTTT. This codes for CASSQLPGTVTGELFF. The chain carries TRBV5-1 and TRBJ2-2; 7 bases are a match to TRBD1. The V and J ends lost 4 bases and 5 bases, in that order; junction bases with no gene match: 11. CDR3 size: 16 residues. CDR1 is SGHRS, CDR2 YFSETQ, per germline.

This clonotype was observed at least ten times. The chain carries TRBV5-1 and TRBJ2-5; 7 bases match TRBD1. V shed 0 bases, J shed 0 bases, and the junction held 2 bases outside the gene matches. This CDR3 comprises 15 residues. CDR1 and CDR2 (germline): SGHRS, YFSETQ. For the CDR3, the DNA is TGCGCCAGCAGCTTGGGACAGGGCTACCAAGAGACCCAGTACTTC. This sequence encodes CASSLGQGYQETQYF.

At least ten counts were recorded for this clonotype. The chain uses TRBV7-2 and TRBJ2-5; TRBD2 agrees at 9 bases. Germline CDR1 is SGHTA and CDR2 is FQGNSA. V was pared by 4 bases and J by 5 bases, with 8 bases of the junction left unmatched. The CDR3 is 15 residues long. CDR3 bases: TGTGCCAGCAGCTCGGGACTAGCATCGGGTGAGACCCAGTACTTC. Translated: CASSSGLASGETQYF. Looking up the rest from reference TRBV7-2 and TRBJ2-5 gives the full variable domain: GAGVSQSPSNKVTEKGKDVELRCDPISGHTALYWYRQSLGQGLEFLIYFQGNSAPDKSGLPSDRFSAERTGGSVSTLTIQRTQQEDSAVYLCASSSGLASGETQYFGPGTRLLVL.

Judged by abundance, this clonotype is medium-sized (0.01 to 0.1%). V gene TRBV20-1 combines with J gene TRBJ1-6; 9 nucleotides align to TRBD1. Germline V gene sequence: CDR1 DFQATT, CDR2 SNEGSKA (reference sequence). The CDR3 loop spans 16 amino acids. Germline trimming cut 2 bases from V and 7 bases from J; bases unmatched to any gene: 9. The CDR3 here is CSARPGDREGNSPLHF. The CDR3 coding sequence is TGCAGTGCTAGACCCGGGGACAGGGAAGGGAATTCACCCCTCCACTTT.

This clonotype has a count of ten or more. This sequence joins TRBV20-1 and TRBJ1-1; 7 nucleotides agree with TRBD1. CDR1 DFQATT and CDR2 SNEGSKA come from the germline V gene (reference sequence). CDR3 length equals 14 residues. Trimming cost V 3 bases and J 5 bases; bases outside gene matches: 9. DNA for the CDR3: TGCAGTGCTAGCCAGACAGGGTCTCGGACTGAAGCTTTCTTT. This translates into CSASQTGSRTEAFF.

This clonotype was observed at least ten times. The rearrangement links TRBV7-3 to TRBJ2-1; 9 bases map to TRBD2. The CDR3 covers 14 residues. Germline V CDR1 and CDR2: SGHTA, FQGTGA. With 2 bases clipped from V and 7 bases from J, the junction kept 3 bases outside the gene matches. The CDR3 DNA reads as TGTGCCAGCAGCTTAGCGGGGGGGTGGAATGAGCAGTTCTTC. Translating gives CASSLAGGWNEQFF. The full variable domain, rest sourced from reference TRBV7-3 and TRBJ2-1, is GAGVSQTPSNKVTEKGKYVELRCDPISGHTALYWYRQSLGQGPEFLIYFQGTGAADDSGLPNDRFFAVRPEGSVSTLKIQRTERGDSAVYLCASSLAGGWNEQFFGPGTRLTVL.

In its sample, this clonotype was seen many times. This chain's CDR3 is CSASGTDYYREQYF. The CDR3 nucleotides read TGCAGTGCTAGCGGGACGGACTACTACCGCGAGCAGTACTTC. The chain joins TRBV20-1 to TRBJ2-7; TRBD2 is a possible D gene (6 bases). This CDR3 comprises 14 residues. Per germline, CDR1 DFQATT and CDR2 SNEGSKA (reference sequence). V shed 3 bases and J shed 6 bases, with 18 bases lying between them.

This clonotype was counted ten times or more. The CDR3 DNA reads TGCGCCAGCAGCCAAGATGGGGAGGGGCACCCTCCTGGGGACACTGAAGCTTTCTTT. The encoded protein is CASSQDGEGHPPGDTEAFF. The V gene is TRBV4-1, the J gene TRBJ1-1, with D tentatively TRBD1 (5 bases). Trimming pared 0 bases from V and 3 bases from J, leaving 23 bases between. Germline V CDR1 and CDR2: MGHRA, YSYEKL. The CDR3 consists of 19 residues.

The table lists this clonotype with many counts. This chain joins TRBV20-1 and TRBJ2-2; D possibly matches TRBD1 or TRBD2 (5 bases each). The V gene's germline CDR1 is DFQATT and CDR2 SNEGSKA (reference sequence). The ends were cut back, 1 base at V and 5 bases at J, with 17 bases in the middle. The CDR3 runs to 16 residues. The CDR3 DNA sequence: TGCAGTGCTAGAGCTTCGGGCCTGTGGGGGACCGGGGAGCTGTTTTTT. This encodes CSARASGLWGTGELFF.

This clonotype appeared many times. V usage is TRBV27 and J usage is TRBJ1-2; no definite D call. The CDR3 spans 14 residues. Per the germline V gene, CDR1 is MNHEY and CDR2 is SMNVEV (reference sequence). Trimming took off 0 bases at V and 8 bases at J, with 13 bases between the two ends. CDR3 DNA sequence: TGTGCCAGCAGTTTATCCGTTTGGGGAGCGGGCTACACCTTC. It is translated as CASSLSVWGAGYTF.

This clonotype was seen only a few times. V and J are TRBV28 and TRBJ2-3; 9 positions agree with TRBD1. V was clipped by 3 bases and J by 6 bases; unmatched bases: 4. Germline V gene sequence: CDR1 MDHEN, CDR2 SYDVKM. This CDR3 has 14 residues. CDR3 in DNA: TGTGCCAGCAGTTTTGGGACAGGGTTTGATACGCAGTATTTT. Translating it yields CASSFGTGFDTQYF. Full variable domain (outside the CDR3, taken from reference TRBV28 and TRBJ2-3): DVKVTQSSRYLVKRTGEKVFLECVQDMDHENMFWYRQDPGLGLRLIYFSYDVKMKEKGDIPEGYSVSREKKERFSLILESASTNQTSMYLCASSFGTGFDTQYFGPGTRLTVL.

This clonotype was observed at least ten times. This chain joins TRBV7-6 and TRBJ1-1; 9 bases agree with TRBD1. The CDR3 has 16 amino acids. V was pared by 4 bases and J by 1 base, with 7 bases of the junction left unmatched. CDR1 and CDR2 (germline): SGHVS, FNYEAQ. The CDR3 nucleotides read TGTGCCAGCAGCTCGGGACAGGGAAGGCGGAACACTGAAGCTTTCTTT. It codes for CASSSGQGRRNTEAFF.

On this clonotype itself: A much more abundant neighbour one base away suggests this may be a read error. The gene calls are TRBV20-1 and TRBJ2-3, with 12 bases that match TRBD2. J was trimmed by 0 bases and V by 0 bases; bases with no gene match: 1. Germline values: CDR1 DFQATT, CDR2 SNEGSKA (reference sequence). The CDR3 extends over 16 amino acids. This chain's CDR3 is CSARDTSGGSTDTQYF. CDR3 DNA sequence: TGCAGTGCTAGAGATACTAGCGGGGGGAGCACAGATACGCAGTATTTT.

This clonotype was counted at least ten times. This chain uses TRBV20-1 with TRBJ2-5; 9 bases align to TRBD2. CDR1 DFQATT and CDR2 SNEGSKA come from the germline V gene (reference sequence). V lost 5 bases to trimming and J lost 3 bases; unmatched junction nucleotides: 10. This CDR3 is built from 15 residues. This chain's CDR3 is CSAPMWTSVEETQYF. The CDR3 DNA reads as TGCAGTGCTCCTATGTGGACTAGCGTGGAAGAGACCCAGTACTTC.

The table lists this clonotype with many counts. V gene TRBV20-1 combines with J gene TRBJ2-1, with 13 positions matching TRBD2. The V gene's germline CDR1 is DFQATT and CDR2 SNEGSKA (reference sequence). The V segment lost 1 base and the J segment 8 bases; nucleotides outside the gene matches: 8. There are 16 residues in the CDR3. The CDR3, as DNA: TGCAGTGCTAGAGGGACTAGCGGGGGAATTATCGATGAGCAGTTCTTC. Its protein is CSARGTSGGIIDEQFF.

At least ten counts were recorded for this clonotype. The chain joins TRBV6-1 to TRBJ1-1; TRBD1 aligns across 8 bases. The CDR3 is made up of 14 amino acids. V shed 6 bases, J shed 5 bases, and the junction held 8 bases outside the gene matches. Looked up from germline, CDR1 is MNHNS and CDR2 is SASEGT. Here the CDR3 reads CASREQDRETEAFF. In nucleotides, the CDR3 is TGTGCCAGCAGGGAGCAGGACAGGGAAACTGAAGCTTTCTTT.

This clonotype showed up many times. The junction departs from germline at one end; a sequencing error may be responsible. The genes are TRBV7-2 and TRBJ1-5; D is possibly TRBD1 (5 bases). In germline, CDR1 is SGHTA, CDR2 FQGNSA. This CDR3 contains 13 residues. The CDR3 region has the DNA TGTGCCAGCAGCTTAGTTCTGGCGGGGCCAGAGAATTTT. Its translation is CASSLVLAGPENF.

This clonotype was detected many times. CDR3 bases: TGTGCCAGCCTCCCGGTGGGAGCGGGGACAGATACGCAGTATTTT. This encodes CASLPVGAGTDTQYF. This chain joins TRBV12-3 or TRBV12-4 and TRBJ2-3; 7 nucleotides match TRBD2. This CDR3 contains 15 residues. With V trimmed by 8 bases and J by 3 bases, 11 bases remained unmatched.